This T cell receptor beta chain was captured in a study of blood T cell repertoires in COVID-19. Study as a whole: Donors in the United States, Italy and Spain gave samples during acute or convalescent COVID-19. Sample material is recorded as cDNA or gDNA derived from T cells, B-cell-depleted T cells, or PBMCs.

V gave up 0 bases and J gave up 2 bases, with 8 bases separating them. The germline V gene has CDR1 MGHRA and CDR2 YSYEKL. This CDR3 is built from 14 residues. In the original workflow: Using reference gene primer amplification, nucleated cell counts were estimated. Repertoires were generated with immunoSEQ multiplex PCR, while TCRdb's copy carries only in-frame clones and drops some. V, J and clone size are those of that table, while D and trimming were read from the DNA. The top ten hold 6% to 8.5% of the sample, which has about 190,000 clones, approximately 80% seen once. This clonotype was obtained from a man aged 55 to 70 with acute or convalescent COVID-19. The sample taken for sequencing was peripheral blood. This sequence joins TRBV4-1 and TRBJ2-7; D remains unclear. The CDR3 spells CASSQENSPYEQYF. The DNA of the CDR3 is TGCGCCAGCAGCCAAGAAAACAGCCCCTACGAGCAGTACTTC.